This T cell receptor beta chain was obtained from a study of radiotherapy plus CTLA-4 blockade in lung cancer. This CDR3 comprises 15 residues. The germline CDR1 and CDR2 sequences are SNHLY and FYNNEI. V lost 2 bases, J lost 4 bases, and 7 bases stayed unmatched. Study-wide results and caveats: Subsequent to radiotherapy plus ipilimumab, tumor-derived TCR clones underwent expansion in blood.

Sequencing used immunoSEQ multiplex PCR; TCRdb keeps in-frame clones, though not all of them. The profile covers about 14,000 clones, with roughly 86% appearing a single time and roughly an eighth taken by the ten largest. Note on this clone: Its target is unknown.

This receptor was obtained from a human donor with non-small cell lung cancer that progressed on radiotherapy plus ipilimumab. Some clones in this sample may be carry-over from other donors' samples. The starting material was peripheral blood, obtained from a patient treated with radiotherapy plus ipilimumab. This chain links TRBV2 with TRBJ1-2, with 7 bases identical to TRBD1. CDR3 protein: CASSEREAGGYGYTF. The DNA for the CDR3 is TGTGCCAGCAGTGAAAGAGAGGCAGGGGGCTATGGCTACACCTTC.